A single sample is the source of the 5 T cell receptor beta chains below, sequenced in a study of human T cells and chemical hapten exposure. TCRdb reprocessed the RACE reads with MiXCR, giving one entry per CDR3 protein. Among around 200,000 distinct CDR3 sequences, about 25% were seen once, and the ten largest hold 2% to 2.5%. Time point: patch test 3, about 24 weeks after DPC sensitization. Treatment specified: therapeutic diphenylcyclopropenone sensitization with weekly scalp DPC. The source material was whole blood, sampled in connection with sensitization to the hapten diphenylcyclopropenone (DPC). Receptors were obtained from a middle-aged woman with alopecia areata. Some clones in this sample may be carry-over from other donors' samples.

This clonotype has a handful of counts. The genes are TRBV20-1 and TRBJ2-3; 11 nucleotides agree with TRBD2. In germline, CDR1 is DFQATT, CDR2 SNEGSKA (reference sequence). This CDR3 comprises 13 residues. CDR3 nucleotides: TGCACAATAGCGGGAGGGCCTACAGATACGCAGTATTTT. Translated: CTIAGGPTDTQYF.

This clonotype was seen a handful of times. V and J are TRBV15 and TRBJ2-1; 10 nucleotides match TRBD1. Unmatched junction bases numbered 12, after V lost 8 bases and J lost 8 bases. The CDR3 is 15 amino acids. Germline-derived CDR1 and CDR2 are LNHNV and YYDKDF (reference sequence). CDR3 sequence (DNA): TGTGCCACCGAGGGGAGGACAGGGGGAAGGGATGAGCAGTTCTTC. This translates into CATEGRTGGRDEQFF.

This clonotype was seen a handful of times. The CDR3 here is CSVTRGQGAYEQYF. The CDR3 DNA sequence: TGCAGCGTCACTAGGGGACAGGGGGCCTACGAGCAGTACTTC. The chain is built from TRBV29-1 and TRBJ2-7; TRBD1 matches at 11 bases. CDR1 SQVTM and CDR2 ANQGSEA come from the germline V gene. The CDR3 loop spans 14 amino acids. V dropped 6 bases and J dropped 2; count of bases not matched to a gene: 6.

This clonotype was seen a handful of times. The chain couples TRBV4-1 to TRBJ1-1, with TRBD1 matching over 8 bases. The V gene's germline CDR1 is MGHRA and CDR2 YSYEKL. J lost 9 bases, V lost 5 bases, and 5 bases had no gene match. This CDR3 has 12 amino acids. The CDR3 is CASSYDRGQAFF. The CDR3 DNA reads as TGCGCCAGCAGCTACGACAGGGGACAAGCTTTCTTT.

This rearrangement joins TRBV7-2 to TRBJ1-4; 7 positions agree with TRBD1. In germline, CDR1 is SGHTA, CDR2 FQGNSA. Losses at the gene ends were 1 base for V and 8 bases for J; bases not matched to a gene: 10. The CDR3 is 16 residues long. The CDR3 region is CASSLGQGGLGEKLFF. Here the CDR3 DNA reads TGTGCCAGCAGCTTAGGACAGGGAGGGCTAGGCGAAAAACTGTTTTTT.